These 21 T cell receptor beta chains share one sample of origin, sequenced in a study of blood T cell repertoires in COVID-19. TCRdb's table, derived via immunoSEQ multiplex PCR, lists solely in-frame clones and lacks some. The sample holds fewer than 350,000 clones, 90% seen once. The source material was peripheral blood. The source is a woman aged 25 to 39 with COVID-19, enrolled during active disease.

The table lists this clone with a count of one. The gene calls are TRBV4-1 and TRBJ2-2, with 10 positions matching TRBD2. J lost 3 bases, V lost 0 bases, and 10 bases had no gene match. CDR1 is MGHRA and CDR2 is YSYEKL in the germline V gene. The CDR3 runs 19 residues. In DNA, the CDR3 is TGCGCCAGCAGCCAAGATTGGCTAGCGGGAGATCGGTACACCGGGGAGCTGTTTTTT. Protein sequence: CASSQDWLAGDRYTGELFF.

The gene calls are TRBV7-2 and TRBJ2-7; 7 bases are a match to TRBD2. The CDR3 spans 14 residues. Germline V gene data show CDR1 as SGHTA and CDR2 as FQGNSA. V lost 5 bases, J lost 3 bases, and 7 bases stayed unmatched. The CDR3 DNA is TGTGCCAGCAGCCGGACTAGTCGGGGCTACGAGCAGTACTTC. Encoded protein: CASSRTSRGYEQYF.

This clone was observed a single time. The chain recombines TRBV7-3 with TRBJ2-3; 10 bases fit TRBD2. The CDR3 contains 14 residues. The V gene's germline CDR1 is SGHTA and CDR2 FQGTGA. With V trimmed by 8 bases and J by 6 bases, 8 bases remained unmatched. In DNA, the CDR3 is TGTGCCAGCGCCCTAGCGGGAGCGTTGGATACGCAGTATTTT. Residues: CASALAGALDTQYF.

The V and J genes are TRBV19 and TRBJ1-4; no firm D call. Trimming removed 8 bases from V and 4 bases from J, with 14 bases in between. This CDR3 has 14 amino acids. Germline loops: CDR1 LNHDA, CDR2 SQIVND (reference sequence). As DNA, the CDR3 is TGTGCCAGTGGAACAGACACCTATAATGAAAAACTGTTTTTT. It specifies CASGTDTYNEKLFF.

With respect to this clone: The same CDR3 also results from other DNA sequences found in this sample. The genes are TRBV5-1 and TRBJ1-2, with 9 bases matching TRBD1. V lost 0 bases, J lost 0 bases, and 0 bases stayed unmatched. Germline CDR1 is SGHRS and CDR2 is YFSETQ. The CDR3 consists of 15 residues. The CDR3 here is CASSLGQGANYGYTF. Written as DNA, the CDR3 is TGCGCCAGCAGCTTGGGACAGGGGGCTAACTATGGCTACACCTTC.

CDR3 in amino acids: CASTPTGLAGDEQYF. In nucleotides, the CDR3 is TGTGCCAGTACCCCCACCGGACTAGCGGGAGACGAGCAGTACTTC. The V gene is TRBV19, the J gene TRBJ2-7; 13 nucleotides agree with TRBD2. Germline V gene sequence: CDR1 LNHDA, CDR2 SQIVND (reference sequence). V was clipped by 7 bases and J by 5 bases; unmatched bases: 8. The CDR3 spans 15 residues.

V and J are TRBV5-4 and TRBJ2-1; 7 nucleotides align to TRBD1. The CDR3 totals 14 residues. Germline CDR1 SGHNT, CDR2 YYREEE (reference sequence). V dropped 4 bases and J dropped 5; count of bases not matched to a gene: 6. CDR3: CASSVNRGNNEQFF. In nucleotides, the CDR3 is TGTGCCAGCAGCGTCAACAGGGGAAACAATGAGCAGTTCTTC.

A word on this clone: A junction end diverges from the germline sequence, so it may reflect a read error. The J gene is TRBJ1-3, the V gene TRBV7-2, with TRBD1 as a possible D gene (5 bases). CDR3 length: 11 amino acids. Per the germline V gene, CDR1 is SGHTA and CDR2 is FQGNSA. CDR3 sequence (DNA): TGTGCCAGCAGCTTAGGGGGGAGGGCAGATTTT. Its translation: CASSLGGRADF.

The CDR3 nucleotides read TGTGCCAGCAGTGAAGCGGCTCCCTACAATGAGCAGTTCTTC. It encodes CASSEAAPYNEQFF. This chain connects TRBV2 to TRBJ2-1; D call uncertain. Germline lookup yields CDR1 SNHLY and CDR2 FYNNEI. CDR3 size: 14 residues. Trimming removed 0 bases from V and 2 bases from J, with 5 bases in between. Filled out from reference TRBV2 and TRBJ2-1, the complete variable domain reads EPEVTQTPSHQVTQMGQEVILRCVPISNHLYFYWYRQILGQKVEFLVSFYNNEISEKSEIFDDQFSVERPDGSNFTLKIRSTKLEDSAMYFCASSEAAPYNEQFFGPGTRLTVL.

The rearrangement joins TRBV7-8 to TRBJ2-7, with 11 bases identical to TRBD2. Germline V gives CDR1 SGHVS, CDR2 FQNEAQ. The CDR3 consists of 15 residues. Unmatched junction bases numbered 5, after V lost 5 bases and J lost 2 bases. For the CDR3, the DNA is TGTGCCAGCAGCCGTAGCGGGAGGGCTCCCTACGAGCAGTACTTC. Encoded protein: CASSRSGRAPYEQYF.

The rearrangement joins TRBV5-1 to TRBJ2-3; TRBD2 aligns across 10 bases. The V gene's germline CDR1 is SGHRS and CDR2 YFSETQ. Losses at the gene ends were 5 bases for V and 5 bases for J; bases not matched to a gene: 11. CDR3 length equals 16 residues. This CDR3 reads CASRTLAGEGGDTQYF. For the CDR3, the DNA is TGCGCCAGCAGGACCCTAGCGGGAGAGGGGGGAGATACGCAGTATTTT.

V and J are TRBV4-1 and TRBJ1-4; TRBD1 matches at 8 bases. The germline CDR1 and CDR2 sequences are MGHRA and YSYEKL. This CDR3 is 16 amino acids long. Trimming removed 0 bases from V and 4 bases from J; junction bases left unmatched: 4. CDR3 sequence (DNA): TGCGCCAGCAGCCAAGATCCTGGGACAGGTAATGAAAAACTGTTTTTT. It codes for CASSQDPGTGNEKLFF.

The chain employs TRBV5-1 and TRBJ1-4, with 10 bases identical to TRBD1. The ends lost 3 bases at V and 2 bases at J; junction bases unmatched: 4. Per germline, CDR1 SGHRS and CDR2 YFSETQ. CDR3 length: 16 amino acids. The CDR3: CASSWDRGSTNEKLFF. The CDR3 DNA sequence: TGCGCCAGCAGCTGGGACAGGGGATCCACTAATGAAAAACTGTTTTTT.

The J gene is TRBJ2-7, the V gene TRBV6-4; D gene uncertain. The V gene lost 3 bases and the J gene lost 7 bases, with 13 bases spanning the gap. Germline loops: CDR1 MRHNA, CDR2 SNTAGT. This CDR3 has 13 residues. The chain's CDR3 is CASSEFFSPEQYF. In nucleotides, the CDR3 is TGTGCCAGCAGTGAATTTTTTTCTCCTGAGCAGTACTTC.

The chain has TRBV28 and TRBJ2-2, with TRBD2 matching 14 bases. The V and J ends lost 7 bases and 3 bases, in that order; junction bases with no gene match: 10. Germline lookup yields CDR1 MDHEN and CDR2 SYDVKM. The CDR3 covers 18 residues. The CDR3 nucleotides read TGTGCCAGCACTACTAAGACTAGCGGGAGGGATCACACCGGGGAGCTGTTTTTT. Amino acids: CASTTKTSGRDHTGELFF.

The chain couples TRBV27 to TRBJ2-2; TRBD2 agrees at 11 bases. This CDR3 region has 17 residues. The germline gives CDR1 MNHEY, CDR2 SMNVEV (reference sequence). The ends lost 1 base at V and 5 bases at J; junction bases unmatched: 6. As DNA, the CDR3 is TGTGCCAGCAGTTTATTTAGCGGGAGGGCCCAGACCGGGGAGCTGTTTTTT. This codes for CASSLFSGRAQTGELFF.

The chain employs TRBV11-2 and TRBJ2-3, with a weak D call TRBD1 (6 bases). The germline gives CDR1 SGHAT, CDR2 FQNNGV. V lost 5 bases, J lost 4 bases, and 10 bases lay in between. This CDR3 is 13 amino acids long. As DNA, the CDR3 is TGTGCCAGCAGCCCAACAGGGCCAGATACGCAGTATTTT. Residues: CASSPTGPDTQYF.

The chain uses TRBV6-2 or TRBV6-3 and TRBJ2-7; tentative D call: TRBD2 (6 bases). Trimming took off 6 bases at V and 3 bases at J, with 12 bases between the two ends. Germline CDR1 is MNHEY and CDR2 is SVGEGT. The CDR3 consists of 13 residues. The CDR3 here is CASSPGLNYEQYF. The DNA for the CDR3 is TGTGCCAGCAGCCCGGGACTGAACTACGAGCAGTACTTC.

The V call is TRBV7-9, the J call TRBJ1-1; the D is unclear. This CDR3 contains 15 residues. Trimming stripped 1 base from V and 1 base from J, with 10 bases between. Germline CDR1 SEHNR, CDR2 FQNEAQ (reference sequence). The DNA of the CDR3 is TGTGCCAGCAGCTTAGGTTACGGGAGGAACACTGAAGCTTTCTTT. Protein product: CASSLGYGRNTEAFF.

With respect to this clone: The junction does not match germline at one end; this may be a read error. This chain uses TRBV29-1 with TRBJ2-7; TRBD1 matches 8 bases. The germline CDR1 and CDR2 sequences are SQVTM and ANQGSEA. The CDR3 extends over 12 amino acids. In DNA form, the CDR3 reads TGCAGCGTGTCCACCGGGACAGGCTTGGAGACCTTC. The encoded protein is CSVSTGTGLETF.

This clone was seen a single time. The rearrangement links TRBV21-1 to TRBJ2-4; TRBD1 was called by the table and not checked on the DNA. TRBV21-1 is listed as a pseudogene. The CDR3 spans 16 residues. The CDR3 sequence: CASRKRDTLAKNIQYF. In DNA, the CDR3 is TGTGCCAGCAGGAAGAGGGACACCCTAGCCAAAAACATTCAGTACTTC.